Listed below are T cell receptor beta chains from one sample, sequenced in a study of T cell responses to AZD1222 COVID-19 vaccine. Some clones are missing from TCRdb's copy, which holds only in-frame ones; the method was immunoSEQ multiplex PCR. The data hold about 140,000 clones, with over 85% observed a single time. The material sequenced was peripheral blood, taken on day 0 of MenACWY control vaccination. The receptor set was obtained from an adult in good health. Each CDR3 is given with its conserved first and last residue. A D gene is named only where the DNA matches it firmly. Clone size appears in some rows only: once, few, many, or a class for an expanded clone.

>TRBJ2-7|.|once|TRBV12-3/TRBV12-4
TGTGCCAGCAGTACACAGGGCTGGGAGCAGTACTTC
CASSTQGWEQYF
>TRBJ1-1|TRBD1|once|TRBV6-5
TGTGCCAGCAGTATCAGCGGACAGGGGAATGAAGCTTTCTTT
CASSISGQGNEAFF
>TRBJ2-3|TRBD2|.|TRBV5-1
TGCGCCAGCAGCTTACTAGCGGGGGTGACAGATACGCAGTATTTT
CASSLLAGVTDTQYF
>TRBJ2-1|.|.|TRBV2
TGTGCCAGCTTCCAGAGCTCCTACAATGAGCAGTTCTTC
CASFQSSYNEQFF
>TRBJ2-1|TRBD1|.|TRBV10-3
TGTGCCACACGGGGCCAAGGCAGGGGGCGCGAATATGAGCAGTTCTTC
CATRGQGRGREYEQFF
>TRBJ1-1|.|once|TRBV30
TGTGCCTGGAATCTGATGCTGGCAACTGAAGCTTTCTTT
CAWNLMLATEAFF
>TRBJ1-3|.|.|TRBV9
TGTGCCAGCAGCGGAGGACCTTCCTCTGGAAACACCATATATTTT
CASSGGPSSGNTIYF
>TRBJ2-3|.|.|TRBV14
TGTGCCAGCAGCCAAGGGCTAGGATGGGAAGATACGCAGTATTTT
CASSQGLGWEDTQYF
>TRBJ2-2|TRBD1|.|TRBV9
TGTGCCAGCACTCCCTTAGGACAGGTCCCCACCGGGGAGCTGTTTTTT
CASTPLGQVPTGELFF
>TRBJ1-3|.|.|TRBV5-1
TGCGCCAGCAGCTCCCAGAGCTCTGGAAACACCATATATTTT
CASSSQSSGNTIYF
>TRBJ2-7|TRBD2|once|TRBV28
TGTGCCAGCAGTTCCCGGGCGTCTTTAGCGGGAGGGTACGAGCAGTACTTC
CASSSRASLAGGYEQYF
>TRBJ2-1|TRBD1|.|TRBV19
TGTGCCAGTAGAAGGGACAGGGGCTCCTACAATGAGCAGTTCTTC
CASRRDRGSYNEQFF
>TRBJ2-5|TRBD2|.|TRBV18
TGTGCCAGCTCACCAACGCGGGAGGGTAAAGAGACCCAGTACTTC
CASSPTREGKETQYF
>TRBJ1-4|.|.|TRBV2
TGTGCCAGCAGTGGCGAGGGGCGAGACGGAAAACTGTTTTTT
CASSGEGRDGKLFF
>TRBJ2-4|.|.|TRBV28
TGTGCCAGCAGTTTAGGTCGGCGAAACATTCAGTACTTC
CASSLGRRNIQYF
>TRBJ2-7|TRBD2|.|TRBV5-1
TGCGCCAGCAGCCTAAATAGCGGGACTGGGTCCGAGCAGTACTTC
CASSLNSGTGSEQYF
>TRBJ2-1|.|once|TRBV18
TGTGCCAGCTCACCACTGGGGGTTTATAGCGATGAGCAGTTCTTC
CASSPLGVYSDEQFF
>TRBJ1-2|.|.|TRBV3-1/TRBV3-2
TGTGCCAGCAGCCAAGATCGACTAGTACTGGATGGCTACACCTTC
CASSQDRLVLDGYTF
>TRBJ1-2|.|.|TRBV20-1
TGCAGTGCGAGAGGTGGGATGAGCTACACCTTC
CSARGGMSYTF
>TRBJ1-2|.|.|TRBV7-6
TGTGCCAGCAGCCCCGGGACAAGTAACTATGGCTACACCTTC
CASSPGTSNYGYTF
>TRBJ1-3|.|.|TRBV9
TGTGCCAGCACCCGTAGTCCTTACAGCGACTCTGGAAACACCATATATTTT
CASTRSPYSDSGNTIYF
>TRBJ1-6|TRBD1|.|TRBV4-1
TGCGCCAGCAGTCAGGCACAGGGGGAATATAATTCACCCCTCCACTTT
CASSQAQGEYNSPLHF
>TRBJ1-5|TRBD1|.|TRBV18
TGTGCCAGCTCACCCGGACAGGGACAGCATCAGCCCCAGCATTTT
CASSPGQGQHQPQHF
>TRBJ2-1|TRBD2|.|TRBV3-1/TRBV3-2
TGTGCCAGCAGCCATTTCTCGACTAGCGGGAGAAAGGGTGAGCAGTTCTTC
CASSHFSTSGRKGEQFF
>TRBJ2-7|.|.|TRBV4-1
TGCGCCAGCAGCCGCCTGCCGGGACTCCGTGGGGAGCAGTACTTC
CASSRLPGLRGEQYF
>TRBJ1-4|.|.|TRBV15
TGTGCCACCAGCAGAGGTGGGGCAGAGAATGAAAAACTGTTTTTT
CATSRGGAENEKLFF
>TRBJ1-6|.|.|TRBV4-3
TGCGCCAGCAGCCAAGAGTTCGGACAGAGAGCGGGACCCCTCCACTTT
CASSQEFGQRAGPLHF
>TRBJ2-7|TRBD2|few|TRBV7-8
TGTGCCAGCAGCTATAGCGGGGGACTACTCTACGAGCAGTACTTC
CASSYSGGLLYEQYF
>TRBJ1-5|.|.|TRBV24-1
TGTGCCACCAGTCCCACGGTGGGACAGCCCCAGCATTTT
CATSPTVGQPQHF
>TRBJ2-3|TRBD2|.|TRBV6-5
TGTGCCAGCAGCCCGGGGGGTGGCACAGATACGCAGTATTTT
CASSPGGGTDTQYF
>TRBJ1-2|.|.|TRBV2
TGTGCCACCTCGACTCGGGTCTATGGCTACACCTTC
CATSTRVYGYTF
>TRBJ1-1|.|once|TRBV10-3
TGTGCCATCAGTGAGTCGGAGGAGGGAGGGTACACTGAAGCTTTCTTT
CAISESEEGGYTEAFF
>TRBJ1-4|.|.|TRBV7-8
TGTGCCAGCAGCTTATCGCCAACTAATGAAAAACTGTTTTTT
CASSLSPTNEKLFF
>TRBJ1-2|.|.|TRBV7-2
TGTGCCAGCAGCTCCCCCTCAGGGACTCTCGTTGGCTACACCTTC
CASSSPSGTLVGYTF
>TRBJ2-2|.|.|TRBV19
TGTGCCAGTAGTCCTCACTCAAGCACCGGGGAGCTGTTTTTT
CASSPHSSTGELFF
>TRBJ1-5|.|once|TRBV7-9
TGTGCCAGCAGCTTAGCAGGGAGCAATCAGCCCCAGCATTTT
CASSLAGSNQPQHF
>TRBJ1-2|TRBD1|.|TRBV9
TGTGCCAGCAGCGCCGAGGCCGGGACAGGCTCCTATGGCTACACCTTC
CASSAEAGTGSYGYTF
>TRBJ1-6|.|.|TRBV11-2
TGTGCCAGCAGAGAAGGGAGCTCCTATAATTCACCCCTCCACTTT
CASREGSSYNSPLHF
>TRBJ1-1|.|.|TRBV6-5
TGTGCCAGCAGTTACGGGGGGGAGAGCACTGAAGCTTTCTTT
CASSYGGESTEAFF
>TRBJ1-1|.|.|TRBV10-3
TGTGCCATCAGTGAGTCGAGGCAGTTGAACACTGAAGCTTTCTTT
CAISESRQLNTEAFF
>TRBJ1-6|.|.|TRBV28
TGTGCCAGCAGTCCCTCGGGGGAACCCCTCCACTTT
CASSPSGEPLHF
>TRBJ1-1|TRBD1|few|TRBV19
TGTGCCAGTAGTATAAACAGGGGAGGGACTGAAGCTTTCTTT
CASSINRGGTEAFF
>TRBJ1-6|TRBD1|.|TRBV7-2
TGTGCCAGCAGCTTTAGGACAGGGTGGGATTCACCCCTCCACTTT
CASSFRTGWDSPLHF
>TRBJ2-2|.|.|TRBV3-1/TRBV3-2
TGTGCCAGCAGCGTGACCGGGGAGCTGTTTTTT
CASSVTGELFF
>TRBJ2-5|.|.|TRBV7-2
TGTGCCAGCAGCCGGTTACAGAAAGAGACCCAGTACTTC
CASSRLQKETQYF
>TRBJ1-5|.|.|TRBV6-5
TGTGCCAGCAGCAAGGAGCACAATAGCAATCAGCCCCAGCATTTT
CASSKEHNSNQPQHF
>TRBJ1-3|.|once|TRBV7-6
TGTGCCAGCAGCTTAAGGGGGGGGACGCCTGATTTT
CASSLRGGTPDF
>TRBJ1-2|.|.|TRBV28
TGTGCCAGCAGTTTAGGGGCAGGCCCCTATGGCTACACCTTC
CASSLGAGPYGYTF
>TRBJ1-5|.|.|TRBV5-8
TGTGCCAGCAGCTTGTTTGGAAATCAGCCCCAGCATTTT
CASSLFGNQPQHF